The sequence of this T cell receptor (beta chain) was determined in a study of T cell repertoires in cytomegalovirus infection. On the study more broadly: A matching HLA type, together with CMV infection, was signaled by public TCR beta signatures.

Study-wide results and limits: CMV-specific HLA-C-restricted TCR beta clonotypes dominated the ex vivo response.

This clonotype was recorded at least ten times. Antigen: not known. TCRdb processed the reads anew with MiXCR; each CDR3 protein has one entry. Of approximately 76,000 distinct CDR3 sequences listed, roughly 3.6% are singletons. Germline V gene data show CDR1 as SGHTA and CDR2 as FQGNSA. This CDR3 has 15 amino acids. The V gene lost 1 base and the J gene lost 0 bases, with 10 bases spanning the gap. The clonotype comes from a human donor in good health (CMV status not recorded). Some clones in this sample may be carry-over from other donors' samples. The sequenced sample consisted of PBMCs. The genes are TRBV7-2 and TRBJ2-7; no clear D. The CDR3 loop reads CASSLEDGSSYEQYV. CDR3 nucleotide sequence: TGTGCCAGCAGCTTAGAGGACGGCAGCTCCTACGAGCAGTACGTC.